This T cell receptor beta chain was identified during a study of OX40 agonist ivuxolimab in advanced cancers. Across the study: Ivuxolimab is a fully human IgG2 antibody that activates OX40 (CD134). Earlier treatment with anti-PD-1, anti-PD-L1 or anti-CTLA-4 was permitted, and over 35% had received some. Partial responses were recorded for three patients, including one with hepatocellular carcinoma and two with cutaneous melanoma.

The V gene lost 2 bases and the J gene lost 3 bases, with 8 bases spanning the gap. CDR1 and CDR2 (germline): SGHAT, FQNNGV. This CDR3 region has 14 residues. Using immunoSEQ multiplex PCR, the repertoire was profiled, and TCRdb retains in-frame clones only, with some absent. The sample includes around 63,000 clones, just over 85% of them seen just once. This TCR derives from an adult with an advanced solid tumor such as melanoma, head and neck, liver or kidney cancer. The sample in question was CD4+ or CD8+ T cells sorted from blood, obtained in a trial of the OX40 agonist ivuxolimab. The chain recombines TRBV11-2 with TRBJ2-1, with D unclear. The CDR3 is CASSLSPDYNEQFF. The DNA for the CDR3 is TGTGCCAGCAGCTTAAGTCCAGACTACAATGAGCAGTTCTTC.